This entry is about one T cell receptor beta chain. As yet, its antigen is unknown. This entry is derived from a study of T cell responses to AZD1222 COVID-19 vaccine. Broader study findings: Baseline serostatus was positive in only six AZD1222 recipients. Donors, mostly white British, included more females; clonal diversity was possibly underestimated. Repertoires were obtained solely post-peak T cell response.

Analyses pooled second doses at about 4 or about 12 weeks. Libraries were prepared by immunoSEQ multiplex PCR; TCRdb keeps only in-frame clonotypes and omits some of them. Of 150,000 to 160,000 clones in the sample, approximately 87% were seen once. The CDR3 contains 18 residues. Germline assignment: CDR1 LGHDT and CDR2 YNNKEL (reference sequence). V dropped 0 bases and J dropped 7; count of bases not matched to a gene: 16. The receptor's source is an adult who received the AZD1222 COVID-19 vaccine. The input for sequencing was peripheral blood, taken 28 days after the second AZD1222 dose. The genes are TRBV3-1 (or the pseudogene TRBV3-2) and TRBJ1-2; 8 positions agree with TRBD1. CDR3: CASSQETQRFRGLIGYTF. The CDR3 nucleotides read TGTGCCAGCAGCCAAGAAACCCAAAGGTTCAGGGGGCTTATTGGCTACACCTTC.